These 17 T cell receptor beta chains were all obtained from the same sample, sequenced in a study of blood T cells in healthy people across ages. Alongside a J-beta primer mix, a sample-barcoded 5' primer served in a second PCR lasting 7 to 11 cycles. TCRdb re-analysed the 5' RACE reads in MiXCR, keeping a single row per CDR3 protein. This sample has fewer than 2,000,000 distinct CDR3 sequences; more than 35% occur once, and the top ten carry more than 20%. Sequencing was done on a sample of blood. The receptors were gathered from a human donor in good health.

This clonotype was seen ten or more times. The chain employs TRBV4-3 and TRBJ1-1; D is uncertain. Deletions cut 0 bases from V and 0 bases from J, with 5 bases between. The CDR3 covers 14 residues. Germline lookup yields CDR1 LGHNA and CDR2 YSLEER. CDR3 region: CASSQDRLNTEAFF. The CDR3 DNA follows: TGCGCCAGCAGCCAAGATCGCTTGAACACTGAAGCTTTCTTT.

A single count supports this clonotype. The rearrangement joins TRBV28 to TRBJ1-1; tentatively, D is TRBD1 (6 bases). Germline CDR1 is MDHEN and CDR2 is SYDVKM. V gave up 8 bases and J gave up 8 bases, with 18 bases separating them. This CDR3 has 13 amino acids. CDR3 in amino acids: CASGLPQGTEAFF. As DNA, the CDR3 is TGTGCCAGCGGACTACCCCAGGGGACCGAAGCTTTCTTT. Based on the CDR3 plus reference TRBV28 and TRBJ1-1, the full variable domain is DVKVTQSSRYLVKRTGEKVFLECVQDMDHENMFWYRQDPGLGLRLIYFSYDVKMKEKGDIPEGYSVSREKKERFSLILESASTNQTSMYLCASGLPQGTEAFFGQGTRLTVV.

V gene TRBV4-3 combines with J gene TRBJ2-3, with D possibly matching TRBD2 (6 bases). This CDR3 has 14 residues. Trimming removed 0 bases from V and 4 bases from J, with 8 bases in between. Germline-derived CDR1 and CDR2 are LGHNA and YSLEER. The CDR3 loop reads CASSQEWRADTQYF. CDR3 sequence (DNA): TGCGCCAGCAGCCAAGAATGGAGGGCAGATACGCAGTATTTT.

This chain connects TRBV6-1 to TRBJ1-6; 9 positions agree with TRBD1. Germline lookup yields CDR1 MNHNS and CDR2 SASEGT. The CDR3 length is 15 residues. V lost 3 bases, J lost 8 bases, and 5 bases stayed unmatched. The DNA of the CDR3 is TGTGCCAGCAGTGATTGGGGACAGGGCGATTCACCCCTCCACTTT. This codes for CASSDWGQGDSPLHF.

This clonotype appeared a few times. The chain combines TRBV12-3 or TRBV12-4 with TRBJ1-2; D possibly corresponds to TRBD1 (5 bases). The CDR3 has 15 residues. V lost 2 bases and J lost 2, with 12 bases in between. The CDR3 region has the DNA TGTGCCAGCAGTTTAATAGGGGACGAGAACTATGGCTACACCTTC. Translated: CASSLIGDENYGYTF.

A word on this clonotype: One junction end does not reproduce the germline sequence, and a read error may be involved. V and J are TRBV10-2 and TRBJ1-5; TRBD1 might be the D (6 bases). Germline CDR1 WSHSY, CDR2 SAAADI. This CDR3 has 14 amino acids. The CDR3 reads CASSDRGFDQSQHF. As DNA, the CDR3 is TGCGCCAGCAGTGACAGGGGTTTCGATCAGTCCCAGCATTTT.

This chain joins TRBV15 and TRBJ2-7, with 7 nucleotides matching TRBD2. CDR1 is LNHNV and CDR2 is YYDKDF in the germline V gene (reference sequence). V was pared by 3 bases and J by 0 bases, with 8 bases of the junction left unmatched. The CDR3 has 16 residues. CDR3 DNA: TGTGCCACCAGCAGCGTCGGGGAGGGAAGCTCCTACGAGCAGTACTTC. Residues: CATSSVGEGSSYEQYF. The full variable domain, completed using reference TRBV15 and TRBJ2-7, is DAMVIQNPRYQVTQFGKPVTLSCSQTLNHNVMYWYQQKSSQAPKLLFHYYDKDFNNEADTPDNFQSRRPNTSFCFLDIRSPGLGDTAMYLCATSSVGEGSSYEQYFGPGTRLTVT.

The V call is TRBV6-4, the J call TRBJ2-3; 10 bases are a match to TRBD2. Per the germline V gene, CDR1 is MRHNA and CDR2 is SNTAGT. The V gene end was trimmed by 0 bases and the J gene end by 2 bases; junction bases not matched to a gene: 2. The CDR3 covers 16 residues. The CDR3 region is CASSDSTSGYTDTQYF. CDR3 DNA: TGTGCCAGCAGTGACTCGACTAGCGGGTACACAGATACGCAGTATTTT.

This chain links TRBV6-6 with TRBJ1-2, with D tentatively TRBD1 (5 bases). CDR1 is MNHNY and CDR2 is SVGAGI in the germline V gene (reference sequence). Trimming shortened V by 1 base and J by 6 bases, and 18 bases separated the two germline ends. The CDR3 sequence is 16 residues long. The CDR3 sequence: CASSYWKGSGYNGYTF. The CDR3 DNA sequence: TGTGCCAGCAGTTACTGGAAGGGGTCAGGGTATAATGGCTACACCTTC.

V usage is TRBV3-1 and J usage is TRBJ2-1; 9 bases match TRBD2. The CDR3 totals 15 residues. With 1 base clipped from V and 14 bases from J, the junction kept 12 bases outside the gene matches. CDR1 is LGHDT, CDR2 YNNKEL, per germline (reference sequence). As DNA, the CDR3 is TGTGCCAGCAGCCAAGTGCCTAGCGGGGACCCCGGGGAGTTCTTC. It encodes CASSQVPSGDPGEFF.

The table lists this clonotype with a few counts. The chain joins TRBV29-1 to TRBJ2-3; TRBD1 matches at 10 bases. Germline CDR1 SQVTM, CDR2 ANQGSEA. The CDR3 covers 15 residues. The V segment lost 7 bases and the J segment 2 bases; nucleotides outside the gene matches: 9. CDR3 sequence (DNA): TGCAGCGCTGTAGGACAGGGGGTTATCACAGATACGCAGTATTTT. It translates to CSAVGQGVITDTQYF.

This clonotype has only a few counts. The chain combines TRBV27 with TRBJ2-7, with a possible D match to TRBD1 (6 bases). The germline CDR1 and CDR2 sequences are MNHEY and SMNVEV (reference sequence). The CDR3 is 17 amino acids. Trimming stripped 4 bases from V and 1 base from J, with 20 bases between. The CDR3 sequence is CASSSPLWGRGSYEQYF. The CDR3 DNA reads TGTGCCAGCAGTTCCCCCCTTTGGGGGCGCGGGTCCTACGAGCAGTACTTC.

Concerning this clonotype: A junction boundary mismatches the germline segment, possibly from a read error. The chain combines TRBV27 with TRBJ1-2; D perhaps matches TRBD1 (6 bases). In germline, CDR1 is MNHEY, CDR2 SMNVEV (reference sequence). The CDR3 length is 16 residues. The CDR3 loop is CASSSPNRQDSYGDTF. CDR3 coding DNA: TGTGCCAGCAGTTCACCGAATCGTCAGGACAGCTATGGCGACACCTTC.

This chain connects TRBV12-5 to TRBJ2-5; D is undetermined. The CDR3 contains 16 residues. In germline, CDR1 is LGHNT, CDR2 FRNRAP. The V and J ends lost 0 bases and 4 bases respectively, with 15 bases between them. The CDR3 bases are TGTGCTAGTGGTTTGGTACGAGGTCCCACGGTAGAGACCCAGTACTTC. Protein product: CASGLVRGPTVETQYF.

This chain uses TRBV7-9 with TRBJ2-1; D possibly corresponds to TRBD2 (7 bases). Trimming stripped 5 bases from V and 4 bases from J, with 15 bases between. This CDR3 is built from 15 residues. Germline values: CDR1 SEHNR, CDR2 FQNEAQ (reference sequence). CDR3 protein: CASSPSEGGYNEQFF. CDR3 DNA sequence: TGTGCCAGCAGCCCCTCGGAGGGGGGGTACAATGAGCAGTTCTTC.

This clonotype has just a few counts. CDR3 amino acids: CSARVPGGEYEQYF. The CDR3, as DNA: TGCAGTGCTAGAGTTCCAGGGGGCGAGTACGAGCAGTACTTC. The V call is TRBV20-1, the J call TRBJ2-7; 8 bases are a match to TRBD1. The CDR3 is made up of 14 amino acids. In germline, CDR1 is DFQATT, CDR2 SNEGSKA (reference sequence). V shed 1 base and J 4 bases; nucleotides not matched to a gene: 6.

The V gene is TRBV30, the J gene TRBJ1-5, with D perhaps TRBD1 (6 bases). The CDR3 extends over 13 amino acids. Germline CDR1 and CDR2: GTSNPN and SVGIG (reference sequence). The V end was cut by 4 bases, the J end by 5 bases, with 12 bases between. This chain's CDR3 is CAWTQGRDQPQHF. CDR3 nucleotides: TGTGCCTGGACACAGGGAAGGGATCAGCCCCAGCATTTT.